This T cell receptor beta chain was sequenced in a study of T cells in Graves' hyperthyroidism and ophthalmopathy. Study-level background: Pretreatment peripheral blood was obtained at initial diagnosis. The study's findings and limits: Researchers report that a 13 V-J model separated ophthalmopathy from stable hyperthyroidism.

Clinicians diagnosed patients from clinical symptoms, serum thyroxine and TRAb, thyroid ultrasound and orbital computed tomography. The CDR3 runs to 15 residues. V lost 6 bases and J lost 5; bases outside the gene matches: 7. CDR1 MNHNS and CDR2 SASEGT come from the germline V gene. This clonotype has at least ten counts. Its antigen is still unknown. Amplification of TCR beta CDR3 regions used RNA as the template. When the TCR CDR3 underwent first-round RT-PCR, the HTBI primer set was used. TCRdb re-derived calls from the multiplex PCR reads in MiXCR, one entry per CDR3 protein. The data hold 200,000 or so distinct CDR3 sequences, with less than 20% observed a single time.

V and J are TRBV6-1 and TRBJ1-2; 12 bases match TRBD1. The TCR comes from a woman aged 45-65 years with Graves' hyperthyroidism. The sequencing sample was made of blood. The CDR3: CASSTPGQGAYGYTF. The CDR3 bases are TGTGCCAGCAGCACTCCGGGACAGGGGGCGTATGGCTACACCTTC.